The 25 T cell receptor beta chains below were found in one sample sequenced in a study of regulatory T cells in long-lasting Graves disease. Time point of the sample: newly diagnosed GD, antithyroid drugs for less than 3 months. After RNA was extracted from PBMCs, the TCR library was made from it. iRepertoire HTBI primers and Arm-PCR of CDR3 regions built TCR beta libraries. TCRdb re-derived calls from the multiplex PCR reads in MiXCR, one entry per CDR3 protein. The sample lists 620,000 or so distinct CDR3 sequences; approximately 15% were seen once. Another study also made use of these data, one on T cells in Graves' hyperthyroidism and ophthalmopathy.

The sequencing here drew on peripheral blood mononuclear cells (PBMCs), taken at new diagnosis, from a patient treated with antithyroid drugs. All receptors come from a woman in her twenties or thirties with Graves disease.

The V call is TRBV30, the J call TRBJ2-7; possible D gene TRBD2, 5 bases. The CDR3 has 15 residues. The germline CDR1 and CDR2 sequences are GTSNPN and SVGIG (reference sequence). V shed 3 bases and J shed 2 bases, with 17 bases lying between them. Here the CDR3 reads CAWRDRKRPTYEQYF. The CDR3 coding sequence is TGTGCCTGGAGGGATCGTAAGCGGCCGACCTACGAGCAGTACTTC. Using reference TRBV30 and TRBJ2-7 for the parts outside the CDR3, the full variable domain is SQTIHQWPATLVQPVGSPLSLECTVEGTSNPNLYWYRQAAGRGLQLLFYSVGIGQISSEVPQNLSASRPQDRQFILSSKKLLLSDSGFYLCAWRDRKRPTYEQYFGPGTRLTVT.

This clonotype appeared a few times. V and J are TRBV11-2 and TRBJ2-1, with D hard to call. The germline V and J ends were trimmed by 4 bases and 7 bases, with 8 bases remaining between them. The length of the CDR3 is 12 residues. Germline lookup yields CDR1 SGHAT and CDR2 FQNNGV. In DNA form, the CDR3 reads TGTGCCAGCAGCTCTAAAGGTAATGAGCAGTTCTTC. The encoded protein is CASSSKGNEQFF.

This clonotype showed up just a few times. The chain carries TRBV20-1 and TRBJ2-7; 7 nucleotides match TRBD2. Looked up from germline, CDR1 is DFQATT and CDR2 is SNEGSKA (reference sequence). The CDR3 is 14 amino acids. Trimming at V came to 2 bases and at J to 4 bases, leaving 8 bases not matched to a gene. DNA of the CDR3: TGCAGTGCTAGAAAGCCCCAGGGAGGGTACGAGCAGTACTTC. Its protein product is CSARKPQGGYEQYF.

This clonotype came up many times. The rearrangement uses TRBV24-1 and TRBJ2-7; the D gene is possibly TRBD2 (5 bases). CDR3 length: 15 amino acids. In germline, CDR1 is KGHDR, CDR2 SFDVKD. V lost 4 bases, J lost 5 bases, and 17 bases lay in between. The CDR3 loop reads CATSDSTTAAHEQYF. In DNA form, the CDR3 reads TGTGCCACCAGTGACTCCACCACAGCGGCCCACGAGCAGTACTTC.

This clonotype showed up just a few times. The V call is TRBV6-5, the J call TRBJ2-1, with D tentatively TRBD1 (5 bases). The V gene lost 1 base and the J gene lost 5 bases, with 9 bases spanning the gap. In germline, CDR1 is MNHEY, CDR2 SVGAGI. The CDR3 is 14 amino acids. CDR3 DNA sequence: TGTGCCAGCAGTTACTGGGGCATGGACAATGAGCAGTTCTTC. It translates to CASSYWGMDNEQFF.

This clonotype was counted ten times or more. The rearrangement uses TRBV3-1 and TRBJ1-2; D not resolved. Germline-derived CDR1 and CDR2 are LGHDT and YNNKEL (reference sequence). Trimming took 0 bases from V and 0 from J, leaving 5 bases between them. The CDR3 consists of 14 residues. CDR3 sequence (DNA): TGTGCCAGCAGCCAAGACATTTCTAACTATGGCTACACCTTC. Protein sequence: CASSQDISNYGYTF.

In its sample, this clonotype was seen many times. The chain has TRBV7-2 and TRBJ2-7; D is ambiguous. Per the germline V gene, CDR1 is SGHTA and CDR2 is FQGNSA. This CDR3 is built from 14 residues. V was pared by 0 bases and J by 6 bases, with 12 bases between. The CDR3 reads CASSLAVQAPEQYF. CDR3 DNA: TGTGCCAGCAGCTTAGCGGTGCAGGCCCCCGAGCAGTACTTC. Using reference TRBV7-2 and TRBJ2-7 for the parts outside the CDR3, the full variable domain is GAGVSQSPSNKVTEKGKDVELRCDPISGHTALYWYRQSLGQGLEFLIYFQGNSAPDKSGLPSDRFSAERTGGSVSTLTIQRTQQEDSAVYLCASSLAVQAPEQYFGPGTRLTVT.

Comments on this clonotype: Since a far larger clone is one base different, this is likely a read error. V usage is TRBV12-3 or TRBV12-4 and J usage is TRBJ1-1; D is unclear. Trimming removed 3 bases at V and 1 base at J, with 6 bases between. The CDR3 sequence is 13 residues long. The CDR3 is CASSFWRNTEAFF. As DNA, the CDR3 is TGTGCCAGCAGTTTCTGGAGGAACACTGAAGCTTTCTTT.

On this clonotype itself: At one end the junction does not follow the germline gene, possibly because of a read error. The chain combines TRBV5-1 with TRBJ1-1; D is ambiguous. This CDR3 contains 13 residues. Looked up from germline, CDR1 is SGHRS and CDR2 is YFSETQ. The CDR3, as DNA: TGCGCCAGCAGTTTAACGACCAACACTGAAACTTTCTTT. It encodes CASSLTTNTETFF.

This clonotype appeared many times. The rearrangement links TRBV28 to TRBJ1-6, with no clear D. The CDR3 length is 10 residues. The germline V and J ends were trimmed by 5 bases and 16 bases, with 9 bases remaining between them. CDR1 is MDHEN, CDR2 SYDVKM, per germline. In DNA, the CDR3 is TGTGCCAGCAGTAGGGTTGTTCTCCACTTT. Its translation: CASSRVVLHF.

The rearrangement uses TRBV10-3 and TRBJ1-1; D unresolved. Germline values: CDR1 ENHRY, CDR2 SYGVKD. The germline V and J ends were trimmed by 10 bases and 4 bases, with 10 bases remaining between them. This CDR3 region has 11 residues. The DNA of the CDR3 is TGTGCCAGCTCAGGTTTCACTGAAGCTTTCTTT. Protein product: CASSGFTEAFF.

The chain recombines TRBV18 with TRBJ2-5; D uncertain. The CDR3 is made up of 15 amino acids. Trimming took 3 bases from V and 2 from J, leaving 13 bases between them. Per germline, CDR1 KGHSH and CDR2 LQKENI. CDR3 region: CASSPLVTEQETQYF. Written as DNA, the CDR3 is TGTGCCAGCTCACCTTTAGTAACGGAGCAAGAGACCCAGTACTTC.

This clonotype was seen ten or more times. V usage is TRBV5-1 and J usage is TRBJ2-1, with D maybe TRBD2 (6 bases). Trimming left V 2 bases short and J 5 bases short, with 17 bases between. The CDR3 length is 16 residues. The V gene's germline CDR1 is SGHRS and CDR2 YFSETQ. In DNA form, the CDR3 reads TGCGCCAGCAGCTTAGGGGTAGCGGTGGGGGACAATGAGCAGTTCTTC. Translation gives CASSLGVAVGDNEQFF.

The chain carries TRBV6-1 and TRBJ2-7; 11 bases align to TRBD1. Trimming removed 6 bases from V and 7 bases from J; junction bases left unmatched: 11. The CDR3 is 15 amino acids. Germline V lookup: CDR1 MNHNS, CDR2 SASEGT. The CDR3 sequence is CASSSVWTGGGEQYF. The CDR3 bases are TGTGCCAGCAGCTCCGTATGGACAGGGGGCGGGGAGCAGTACTTC.

The chain is built from TRBV20-1 and TRBJ2-1; D might be TRBD1 (5 bases). Germline values: CDR1 DFQATT, CDR2 SNEGSKA (reference sequence). The CDR3 extends over 14 amino acids. Trimming cost V 3 bases and J 5 bases, with 14 bases left between them. CDR3: CSARGQPGNNEQFF. The CDR3 DNA is TGCAGTGCTAGGGGGCAGCCCGGCAACAATGAGCAGTTCTTC.

V is TRBV3-1 and J is TRBJ2-1; perhaps TRBD2 as D (6 bases). This CDR3 has 18 residues. The germline V gene encodes CDR1 LGHDT and CDR2 YNNKEL (reference sequence). V shed 1 base and J shed 6 bases, with 22 bases lying between them. CDR3: CASSQVLGGAATGNEQFF. CDR3 DNA sequence: TGTGCCAGCAGCCAAGTCCTGGGGGGAGCCGCCACAGGCAATGAGCAGTTCTTC.

This clonotype was counted at least ten times. The chain uses TRBV7-9 and TRBJ2-5; D not certain. The CDR3 consists of 13 residues. Germline lookup yields CDR1 SEHNR and CDR2 FQNEAQ (reference sequence). With 1 base removed from V and 1 base from J, the gap between germline ends came to 4 bases. The CDR3 spells CASSLGGQETQYF. The CDR3 nucleotides are TGTGCCAGCAGCTTAGGCGGCCAAGAGACCCAGTACTTC.

This clonotype was counted many times. CDR3 nucleotides: TGTGCCAGCAGTTTGCGGGGGGAGTACTACGAGCAGTACTTC. It is translated as CASSLRGEYYEQYF. The chain has TRBV27 and TRBJ2-7, with TRBD2 matching 8 bases. The trim removed 3 bases at V and 3 bases at J, leaving 4 bases unmatched. Looked up from germline, CDR1 is MNHEY and CDR2 is SMNVEV (reference sequence). CDR3 length: 14 residues.

J is TRBJ2-4 and V is TRBV9; possible D gene TRBD2, 5 bases. The CDR3 contains 17 residues. V was pared by 0 bases and J by 0 bases, with 13 bases between. Germline CDR1 and CDR2: SGDLS and YYNGEE. The CDR3 nucleotides are TGTGCCAGCAGCGTAGCTAAGCGGCTCATAGCCAAAAACATTCAGTACTTC. Translation: CASSVAKRLIAKNIQYF.

This clonotype came up many times. The chain has TRBV20-1 and TRBJ1-5; no reliable D call. The V end lost 3 bases, the J end lost 6 bases, and 15 bases lay between the germline ends. CDR3 length: 14 amino acids. Germline V CDR1 and CDR2: DFQATT, SNEGSKA (reference sequence). CDR3 region: CSASIAGRPQPQHF. The CDR3 nucleotides read TGCAGTGCTAGCATAGCGGGAAGACCTCAGCCCCAGCATTTT.

The chain is built from TRBV3-1 and TRBJ2-7, with D perhaps given as TRBD1 or TRBD2 (5 bases each). Trimming pared 4 bases from V and 2 bases from J, leaving 18 bases between. Germline values: CDR1 LGHDT, CDR2 YNNKEL (reference sequence). This CDR3 spans 16 amino acids. In nucleotides, the CDR3 is TGTGCCAGCAGCCCGAGGGGTGGTAGGGCCACCTACGAGCAGTACTTC. Translation gives CASSPRGGRATYEQYF.

The V and J genes are TRBV27 and TRBJ2-5; tentative D call: TRBD2 (6 bases). The germline gives CDR1 MNHEY, CDR2 SMNVEV (reference sequence). With 1 base removed from V and 1 base from J, the gap between germline ends came to 22 bases. This CDR3 has 19 amino acids. The CDR3 DNA reads as TGTGCCAGCAGTTTATGTTCTGTTCTGTGGGCGGGACCCCAAGAGACCCAGTACTTC. This codes for CASSLCSVLWAGPQETQYF.

This clonotype was seen a few times. V usage is TRBV12-3 or TRBV12-4 and J usage is TRBJ2-1; no firm D call. V was clipped by 3 bases and J by 14 bases, with 20 bases between them. This CDR3 has 14 amino acids. CDR3 coding DNA: TGTGCCAGCAGTTTCATAAAAGCCCCCGGTCGGGAGTTCTTC. Protein sequence: CASSFIKAPGREFF.

V gene TRBV2 combines with J gene TRBJ2-7; no reliable D call. With 5 bases removed from V and 1 base from J, the gap between germline ends came to 15 bases. This CDR3 contains 15 residues. CDR1 and CDR2 from the germline V gene are SNHLY and FYNNEI. The CDR3 is CASSPIEELSYEQYF. CDR3 coding DNA: TGTGCCAGCAGTCCCATTGAGGAATTGTCCTACGAGCAGTACTTC.

This clonotype was recorded at least ten times. The gene calls are TRBV6-5 and TRBJ1-3; D call uncertain. This CDR3 contains 19 residues. Deletions cut 2 bases from V and 0 bases from J, with 20 bases between. The V gene's germline CDR1 is MNHEY and CDR2 SVGAGI. CDR3 protein: CASSYATYAGVGSGNTIYF. For the CDR3, the DNA is TGTGCCAGCAGTTACGCCACCTACGCCGGGGTCGGCTCTGGAAACACCATATATTTT.